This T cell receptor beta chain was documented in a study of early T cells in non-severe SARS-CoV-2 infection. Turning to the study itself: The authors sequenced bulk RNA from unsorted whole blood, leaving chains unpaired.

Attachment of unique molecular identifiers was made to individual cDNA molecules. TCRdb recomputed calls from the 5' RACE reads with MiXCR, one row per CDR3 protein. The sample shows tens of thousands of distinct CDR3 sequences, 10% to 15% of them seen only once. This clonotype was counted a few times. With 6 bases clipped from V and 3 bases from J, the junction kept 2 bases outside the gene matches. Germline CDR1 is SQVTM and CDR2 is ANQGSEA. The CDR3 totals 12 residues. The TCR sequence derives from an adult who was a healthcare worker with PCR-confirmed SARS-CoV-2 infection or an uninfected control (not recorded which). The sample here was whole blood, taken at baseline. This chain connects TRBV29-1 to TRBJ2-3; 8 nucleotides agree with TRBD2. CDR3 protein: CSVRLATDTQYF. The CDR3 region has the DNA TGCAGCGTCCGACTAGCGACAGATACGCAGTATTTT.